This TCR beta chain was recovered during a study of blood T cells in healthy people across ages. A J-beta primer mix and a sample-barcoded 5' primer were used in a second PCR of roughly 6 to 11 cycles. Every sample gave at least 2.5 million paired-end reads containing CDR3. MiXCR, applied by TCRdb to the 5' RACE reads, yields one record per CDR3 protein. The sample carries a few hundred thousand distinct CDR3 sequences, 27% recorded once. General observations from the study: Long-lived donors carried more naive CD4+ cells and greater diversity than aged donors.

With respect to this clonotype: Its antigen is not known.

Germline lookup yields CDR1 GTSNPN and CDR2 SVGIG (reference sequence). CDR3 length equals 14 residues. V was shortened by 1 base and J by 3 bases, with 10 bases between the two germline ends. The gene calls are TRBV30 and TRBJ1-3, with D tentatively TRBD1 (6 bases). Source material: blood. The sequence was collected from a woman in her 70s in good health. CDR3 amino acids: CAWSEGTSGNTIYF. In DNA, the CDR3 is TGTGCCTGGAGTGAGGGGACAAGTGGAAACACCATATATTTT.